A single sample is the source of the 26 T cell receptor beta chains below, sequenced in a study of T-cell reconstitution after alpha-beta-depleted transplantation in children. Molecular barcoding with unique molecular identifiers was used for the TCRbeta library. Using its own MiXCR run on the PCR reads, TCRdb lists one record per CDR3 protein. The repertoire consists of about 110,000 distinct CDR3 sequences, with about 9.3% occurring once and the leading ten covering 8%. The starting material was PBMCs from the stem cell graft donor, obtained from the stem cell graft. The receptors shown here come from a human donor who donated a stem cell graft to a child with acute lymphoblastic leukemia.

This clonotype has at least ten counts. V is TRBV12-3 or TRBV12-4 and J is TRBJ2-3, with no clear D. Trimming pared 2 bases from V and 2 bases from J, leaving 11 bases between. The CDR3 totals 15 residues. The chain's CDR3 is CASSLKDGITDTQYF. CDR3 DNA sequence: TGTGCCAGCAGTTTAAAGGACGGAATCACAGATACGCAGTATTTT.

The sample holds many counts of this clonotype. The chain has TRBV3-1 and TRBJ1-1, with D possibly being TRBD1 (5 bases). Trimming took 4 bases from V and 10 from J, leaving 19 bases between them. Looked up from germline, CDR1 is LGHDT and CDR2 is YNNKEL (reference sequence). The CDR3 contains 14 residues. The CDR3 DNA reads TGTGCCAGCAGCCTCACTTCCGGGACCCCTGGAGCTTTCTTT. Amino acids: CASSLTSGTPGAFF.

This clonotype was counted at least ten times. The chain joins TRBV7-6 to TRBJ1-5; D remains ambiguous. The CDR3 runs 16 residues. Germline assignment: CDR1 SGHVS and CDR2 FNYEAQ. Between the trimmed V and J ends, which lost 0 bases and 5 bases, there was a span of 14 bases. The CDR3 reads CASSLASGVGDQPQHF. DNA for the CDR3: TGTGCCAGCAGCTTAGCGTCCGGGGTCGGCGATCAGCCCCAGCATTTT.

Comment on this clonotype: A much larger clone lies a single base off, so this may be a read error. This chain joins TRBV2 and TRBJ1-2, with D possibly being TRBD1 (5 bases). In germline, CDR1 is SNHLY, CDR2 FYNNEI. Trimming shortened V by 6 bases and J by 0 bases, and 11 bases separated the two germline ends. This CDR3 is 14 amino acids long. This CDR3 reads CASRSRAANYGYTF. The CDR3 nucleotides are TGTGCCAGCAGATCCAGGGCTGCTAACTATGGCTACACCTTC.

There are many counts of this clonotype. CDR3 protein: CASSLFWARLAGGNEQFF. The CDR3, as DNA: TGTGCCAGCAGTTTATTCTGGGCCCGCCTAGCGGGAGGCAATGAGCAGTTCTTC. V is TRBV27 and J is TRBJ2-1, with 11 bases identical to TRBD2. CDR1 and CDR2 from the germline V gene are MNHEY and SMNVEV (reference sequence). Unmatched junction bases numbered 11, after V lost 1 base and J lost 6 bases. The CDR3 has 18 residues.

This clonotype showed up many times. J is TRBJ2-7 and V is TRBV11-2; D perhaps matches TRBD1 (5 bases). CDR1 is SGHAT and CDR2 is FQNNGV in the germline V gene. CDR3 size: 19 residues. V lost 4 bases and J lost 0, with 25 bases in between. The CDR3 sequence is CASSSSSAPHRFPSYEQYF. The CDR3 nucleotides read TGTGCCAGCAGCTCGTCCTCCGCTCCTCACAGGTTCCCCTCCTACGAGCAGTACTTC.

This clonotype was seen repeatedly, ten times or more. The rearrangement uses TRBV29-1 and TRBJ2-1, with TRBD2 matching 12 bases. This CDR3 contains 16 residues. Germline V gene sequence: CDR1 SQVTM, CDR2 ANQGSEA. Trimming at V came to 3 bases and at J to 8 bases, leaving 11 bases not matched to a gene. CDR3 sequence: CSVEISLAGGWHEQFF. DNA of the CDR3: TGCAGCGTTGAGATTAGCCTAGCGGGAGGGTGGCATGAGCAGTTCTTC.

This clonotype was observed many times. This sequence joins TRBV6-5 and TRBJ2-2, with 8 bases identical to TRBD1. The CDR3 totals 15 residues. J was trimmed by 5 bases and V by 7 bases; bases with no gene match: 9. In germline, CDR1 is MNHEY, CDR2 SVGAGI. This CDR3 reads CASNSGTGRTGELFF. The CDR3 bases are TGTGCCAGCAATTCCGGGACAGGTCGTACCGGGGAGCTGTTTTTT.

In its sample, this clonotype was seen many times. The rearrangement joins TRBV29-1 to TRBJ1-1, with 8 bases fitting TRBD1. V dropped 6 bases and J dropped 0; count of bases not matched to a gene: 3. Germline V gene sequence: CDR1 SQVTM, CDR2 ANQGSEA. This CDR3 region has 13 residues. In DNA form, the CDR3 reads TGCAGCGTCGACAGGGGTATGAACACTGAAGCTTTCTTT. It translates to CSVDRGMNTEAFF.

This clonotype was detected ten times or more. V and J are TRBV4-3 and TRBJ2-7, with 7 bases aligning to TRBD1. V shed 1 base, J shed 0 bases, and the junction held 6 bases outside the gene matches. CDR3 size: 16 residues. The germline V gene encodes CDR1 LGHNA and CDR2 YSLEER. In DNA form, the CDR3 reads TGCGCCAGCAGCCAAGTTGAAGGGGGCTTCTCCTACGAGCAGTACTTC. It is translated as CASSQVEGGFSYEQYF.

In its sample, this clonotype was seen many times. The chain uses TRBV20-1 and TRBJ1-2; D gene ambiguous. V lost 3 bases, J lost 0 bases, and 8 bases lay in between. Germline V gene sequence: CDR1 DFQATT, CDR2 SNEGSKA (reference sequence). The CDR3 spans 13 residues. In DNA, the CDR3 is TGCAGTGCTAGGATAGAACCTAACTATGGCTACACCTTC. Translation gives CSARIEPNYGYTF.

This clonotype was detected ten times or more. This chain joins TRBV12-3 or TRBV12-4 and TRBJ2-3; no reliable D call. This CDR3 region has 15 residues. V was shortened by 6 bases and J by 4 bases, with 17 bases between the two germline ends. In DNA, the CDR3 is TGTGCCAGCAGCCCCGCTGGTAGAGACTCAGATACGCAGTATTTT. Its translation: CASSPAGRDSDTQYF.

This clonotype was counted at least ten times. The J gene is TRBJ1-1, the V gene TRBV7-9; D not resolved. The V gene's germline CDR1 is SEHNR and CDR2 FQNEAQ (reference sequence). V lost 1 base and J lost 4, with 7 bases in between. The CDR3 runs to 13 residues. CDR3 amino acids: CASSLGFSTEAFF. As DNA, the CDR3 is TGTGCCAGCAGCTTAGGGTTTTCCACTGAAGCTTTCTTT. The full variable domain, its missing parts supplied by reference TRBV7-9 and TRBJ1-1, is DTGVSQNPRHKITKRGQNVTFRCDPISEHNRLYWYRQTLGQGPEFLTYFQNEAQLEKSRLLSDRFSAERPKGSFSTLEIQRTEQGDSAMYLCASSLGFSTEAFFGQGTRLTVV.

This clonotype was counted ten times or more. This sequence joins TRBV5-1 and TRBJ2-1; D is possibly TRBD1 (5 bases). The CDR3 is made up of 12 amino acids. CDR1 and CDR2 (germline): SGHRS, YFSETQ. V shed 4 bases and J shed 6 bases, with 8 bases lying between them. In DNA form, the CDR3 reads TGCGCCAGCAGCCCACAGGCCAATGAGCAGTTCTTC. This sequence encodes CASSPQANEQFF.

This clonotype was counted ten times or more. The J gene is TRBJ1-2, the V gene TRBV20-1, with 8 bases fitting TRBD1. CDR3 length: 14 residues. The V gene's germline CDR1 is DFQATT and CDR2 SNEGSKA (reference sequence). This CDR3 reads CSAWTGKVSGGYTF. CDR3 DNA sequence: TGCAGCGCTTGGACAGGGAAAGTTAGCGGTGGCTACACCTTC.

This clonotype was found many times. The chain employs TRBV12-3 or TRBV12-4 and TRBJ2-2; 8 nucleotides align to TRBD1. Trimming cost V 7 bases and J 7 bases; bases outside gene matches: 8. This CDR3 has 14 amino acids. CDR3 in amino acids: CASNPTGGGGELFF. CDR3 in DNA: TGTGCCAGCAACCCTACAGGGGGTGGCGGGGAGCTGTTTTTT.

This clonotype was picked up many times. V and J are TRBV30 and TRBJ1-1, with no clear D. The germline CDR1 and CDR2 sequences are GTSNPN and SVGIG (reference sequence). V lost 0 bases, J lost 8 bases, and 7 bases lay in between. This CDR3 contains 11 residues. DNA for the CDR3: TGTGCCTGGAGTGTAACGGAAGAAGCTTTCTTT. Encoded protein: CAWSVTEEAFF.

In this sample, this clonotype turned up many times. The chain recombines TRBV12-3 or TRBV12-4 with TRBJ1-1; possibly TRBD1 for D (5 bases). The CDR3 is made up of 16 amino acids. V was pared by 6 bases and J by 8 bases, with 25 bases between. The CDR3 DNA follows: TGTGCCAGCAGCCCCACAAGAACAGGTACCCCTCGCGAAGCTTTCTTT. It encodes CASSPTRTGTPREAFF.

This clonotype was observed many times. The rearrangement links TRBV20-1 to TRBJ2-1, with D tentatively TRBD2 (5 bases). Deletions cut 6 bases from V and 5 bases from J, with 11 bases between. The CDR3 is 12 amino acids. The germline V gene has CDR1 DFQATT and CDR2 SNEGSKA (reference sequence). The CDR3 nucleotides are TGCAGTGCCGCCCCGAGGGACAATGAGCAGTTCTTC. It yields the protein CSAAPRDNEQFF.

There are many counts of this clonotype. The chain recombines TRBV27 with TRBJ1-6, with a possible D match to TRBD1 (6 bases). This CDR3 region has 16 residues. Per the germline V gene, CDR1 is MNHEY and CDR2 is SMNVEV (reference sequence). The V end was cut by 4 bases, the J end by 4 bases, with 14 bases between. CDR3 residues: CASSSLRGPYNSPLHF. For the CDR3, the DNA is TGTGCCAGCAGTTCCCTCAGGGGTCCTTATAATTCACCCCTCCACTTT.

This clonotype was recorded at least ten times. V is TRBV7-9 and J is TRBJ1-5; maybe TRBD1 (5 bases). The CDR3 totals 13 residues. The V end lost 6 bases, the J end lost 5 bases, and 11 bases lay between the germline ends. Germline V lookup: CDR1 SEHNR, CDR2 FQNEAQ (reference sequence). The CDR3 here is CASSGGVDQPQHF. In DNA, the CDR3 is TGTGCCAGCAGTGGGGGGGTCGATCAGCCCCAGCATTTT. The complete variable domain, with remaining parts taken from reference TRBV7-9 and TRBJ1-5, reads DTGVSQNPRHKITKRGQNVTFRCDPISEHNRLYWYRQTLGQGPEFLTYFQNEAQLEKSRLLSDRFSAERPKGSFSTLEIQRTEQGDSAMYLCASSGGVDQPQHFGDGTRLSIL.

This clonotype showed up many times. This chain uses TRBV11-2 with TRBJ2-1; D is undetermined. CDR1 and CDR2 from the germline V gene are SGHAT and FQNNGV. The length of the CDR3 is 15 residues. The ends were cut back, 1 base at V and 0 bases at J, with 7 bases in the middle. This CDR3 is CASSLAKSSYNEQFF. CDR3 nucleotide sequence: TGTGCCAGCAGCTTAGCAAAGAGCTCCTACAATGAGCAGTTCTTC.

This clonotype was seen repeatedly, ten times or more. V is TRBV20-1 and J is TRBJ2-3; 7 bases fit TRBD2. Germline CDR1 reads DFQATT; CDR2 reads SNEGSKA (reference sequence). V was pared by 3 bases and J by 4 bases, with 7 bases of the junction left unmatched. The CDR3 runs to 14 residues. This CDR3 is CSASPREWPDTQYF. The CDR3 DNA reads TGCAGTGCTAGCCCGCGGGAGTGGCCAGATACGCAGTATTTT.

This clonotype appeared many times. The genes are TRBV7-2 and TRBJ1-5; perhaps TRBD1 as D (5 bases). V gave up 5 bases and J gave up 4 bases, with 18 bases separating them. The CDR3 has 16 residues. Germline CDR1 and CDR2: SGHTA and FQGNSA. Here the CDR3 reads CASSPRLWQGNQPQHF. In nucleotides, the CDR3 is TGTGCCAGCAGCCCACGCCTATGGCAGGGAAATCAGCCCCAGCATTTT.

In this sample, this clonotype turned up many times. The V gene is TRBV6-5, the J gene TRBJ2-7; D is ambiguous. The CDR3 spans 17 residues. The V and J ends lost 4 bases and 1 base respectively, with 20 bases between them. Germline values: CDR1 MNHEY, CDR2 SVGAGI. The CDR3 loop reads CASSSIPQRNLSYEQYF. The CDR3 coding sequence is TGTGCCAGCAGTTCCATCCCACAACGCAACCTTTCCTACGAGCAGTACTTC.

This clonotype was seen repeatedly, ten times or more. The chain recombines TRBV3-1 with TRBJ2-4; D possibly matches TRBD1 or TRBD2 (5 bases each). CDR3 length: 16 residues. The V end was cut by 0 bases, the J end by 6 bases, with 15 bases between. Germline CDR1 is LGHDT and CDR2 is YNNKEL (reference sequence). Here the CDR3 reads CASSQDLEGTGNIQYF. The CDR3 DNA is TGTGCCAGCAGCCAAGATCTAGAGGGGACCGGAAACATTCAGTACTTC. The entire variable domain, with the rest obtained from reference TRBV3-1 and TRBJ2-4, is as follows: DTAVSQTPKYLVTQMGNDKSIKCEQNLGHDTMYWYKQDSKKFLKIMFSYNNKELIINETVPNRFSPKSPDKAHLNLHINSLELGDSAVYFCASSQDLEGTGNIQYFGAGTRLSVL.